The clone carrying this TCR beta chain was counted between two and nine times. Its specificity is not known. Germline loops: CDR1 SGHVS, CDR2 FQNEAQ. V lost 5 bases and J 6 bases, leaving 17 bases between the germline ends. The CDR3 sequence is 14 residues long. This sample is drawn from a study of cytomegalovirus exposure and HLA in healthy donors. Study-wide context: Previous work identified roughly 110 million unique TCR beta sequences from some 170 million T cells.

With 60 Vbeta and 13 Jbeta primers, the PCR was carried out. This table comes from immunoSEQ multiplex PCR, and its TCRdb copy is limited to in-frame clones, with some not included. Of approximately 150,000 clones in the sample, roughly 80% are singletons; the top ten hold 1% to 1.5%. General study results and limits: The productive fraction for most TCR beta V segments was about 87% or about 30% in an earlier analysis. Investigators reported 150 to 200 TCR beta chains as tied to cytomegalovirus. In a later analysis, CMV-associated beta chains were mostly HLA-associated, it appeared.

The receptor was isolated from a man aged 50 to 59 in good health and CMV-seropositive. The rearrangement joins TRBV7-8 to TRBJ2-7; D is possibly TRBD1 (6 bases). The sequenced material came from PBMCs. This chain's CDR3 is CASSIRDIISEQYF. The CDR3 region has the DNA TGTGCCAGCAGCATCCGGGACATCATTTCCGAGCAGTACTTC.